This T cell receptor (beta chain) comes out of a study of shared clonotypes between healthy human individuals. Findings and limits, study-wide: On the whole, naive subsets had larger estimated richness than memory subsets had. The sampled material consisted only of blood, and tissue repertoires are likely to differ.

Notes on this clone: Its matching antigen is unknown. This specimen includes other DNA sequences encoding the same CDR3.

This CDR3 is 15 amino acids long. The germline gives CDR1 SGDLS, CDR2 YYNGEE. V shed 3 bases and J 0 bases; nucleotides not matched to a gene: 2. The naive CD8 population came from CD45RO-negative cells selected for CCR7, without terminally differentiated effector memory CD45RA+ cells. The method was immunoSEQ multiplex PCR; TCRdb's version includes in-frame clones alone and lacks a portion of them. The table shows approximately 740,000 clones, with around 92% occurring only once. The chain carries TRBV9 and TRBJ1-4; 7 bases are shared with TRBD1. This TCR derives from a young man in good health. The specimen sequenced was naive CD8+ T cells sorted from blood. The CDR3 protein is CASSAGTATNEKLFF. The DNA of the CDR3 is TGTGCCAGCAGCGCCGGGACAGCAACTAATGAAAAACTGTTTTTT.